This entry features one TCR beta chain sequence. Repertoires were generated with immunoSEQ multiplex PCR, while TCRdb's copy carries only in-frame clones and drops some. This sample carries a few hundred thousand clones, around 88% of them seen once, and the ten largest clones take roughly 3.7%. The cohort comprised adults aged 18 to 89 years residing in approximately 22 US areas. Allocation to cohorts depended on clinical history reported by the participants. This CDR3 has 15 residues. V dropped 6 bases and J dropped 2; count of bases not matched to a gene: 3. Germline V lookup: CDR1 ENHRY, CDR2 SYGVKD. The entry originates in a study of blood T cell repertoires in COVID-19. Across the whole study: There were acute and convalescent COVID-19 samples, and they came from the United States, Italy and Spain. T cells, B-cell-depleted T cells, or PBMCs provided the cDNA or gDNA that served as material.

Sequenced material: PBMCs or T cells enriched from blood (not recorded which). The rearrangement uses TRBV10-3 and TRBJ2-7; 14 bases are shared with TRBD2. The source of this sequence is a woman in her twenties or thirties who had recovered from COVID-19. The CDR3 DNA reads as TGTGCCATCAGCCTGGGACTAGCGGGGGCCTACGAGCAGTACTTC. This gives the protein CAISLGLAGAYEQYF.